These 10 T cell receptor beta chains were all obtained from the same sample, sequenced in a study of T cell clonotyping in hematopoietic cell transplantation. TCRdb's table, derived via immunoSEQ multiplex PCR, lists solely in-frame clones and lacks some. Among tens of thousands of clones listed, almost 97% were seen once. Indicated time point: recipient sample about 28 days before transplant, after cytoreduction. Sequenced here: peripheral blood mononuclear cells, sampled before stem cell transplant. The receptors were sampled from a woman aged 45-65 years with acute myeloid leukemia. Some clones in this sample may be carry-over from other donors' samples.

The J gene is TRBJ2-7, the V gene TRBV11-3; D gene ambiguous. This CDR3 has 11 residues. V dropped 3 bases and J dropped 7 bases, with 7 bases sitting between them. In germline, CDR1 is SGHNT, CDR2 YENEEA. CDR3 protein: CASSFGREQYF. DNA of the CDR3: TGTGCCAGCAGCTTCGGCAGGGAGCAGTACTTC.

The chain carries TRBV7-2 and TRBJ2-6; a weak D match, TRBD1 (6 bases). This CDR3 is built from 15 residues. V was trimmed by 4 bases and J by 2 bases, leaving 9 bases between them. Germline CDR1 is SGHTA and CDR2 is FQGNSA. CDR3 loop: CASSWSGAGANVLTF. CDR3 in DNA: TGTGCCAGCAGCTGGTCAGGGGCTGGGGCCAACGTCCTGACTTTC.

The rearrangement joins TRBV27 to TRBJ1-2; TRBD1 might be the D (5 bases). CDR3 length: 13 amino acids. Trimming took off 3 bases at V and 4 bases at J, with 9 bases between the two ends. The germline V gene has CDR1 MNHEY and CDR2 SMNVEV (reference sequence). The CDR3 nucleotides are TGTGCCAGCAGTTTTCTTCAGGGCTATGGCTACACCTTC. This sequence encodes CASSFLQGYGYTF.

The rearrangement uses TRBV10-3 and TRBJ2-1; the match to TRBD2 covers 13 bases. This CDR3 is built from 18 residues. After removal of 0 bases from V and 6 bases from J, the junction contained 8 bases not matched to a gene. Germline CDR1 is ENHRY and CDR2 is SYGVKD. CDR3 loop: CAISESGLAGSRGNEQFF. The CDR3 DNA sequence: TGTGCCATCAGTGAGTCGGGACTAGCGGGATCCCGGGGCAATGAGCAGTTCTTC.

The V gene is TRBV30, the J gene TRBJ2-5; TRBD2 matches at 9 bases. Germline values: CDR1 GTSNPN, CDR2 SVGIG (reference sequence). With 8 bases clipped from V and 4 bases from J, the junction kept 20 bases outside the gene matches. The CDR3 sequence is 17 residues long. The CDR3 coding sequence is TGTGCCGTGCAGGGAGGTAGCGGGAGTGGGGTAGGAGAGACCCAGTACTTC. Translation: CAVQGGSGSGVGETQYF.

This chain connects TRBV5-1 to TRBJ1-4; D not resolved. Trimming took off 4 bases at V and 7 bases at J, with 11 bases between the two ends. The CDR3 has 13 residues. The germline V gene has CDR1 SGHRS and CDR2 YFSETQ. The CDR3 reads CASSTYIREKLFF. The CDR3 DNA follows: TGCGCCAGCAGCACATATATCCGTGAAAAACTGTTTTTT. Full variable domain (outside the CDR3, taken from reference TRBV5-1 and TRBJ1-4): KAGVTQTPRYLIKTRGQQVTLSCSPISGHRSVSWYQQTPGQGLQFLFEYFSETQRNKGNFPGRFSGRQFSNSRSEMNVSTLELGDSALYLCASSTYIREKLFFGSGTQLSVL.

A few counts support this clone. This chain connects TRBV25-1 to TRBJ2-3; no firm D call. Per the germline V gene, CDR1 is MGHDK and CDR2 is SYGVNS. The CDR3 extends over 13 amino acids. V lost 4 bases, J lost 2 bases, and 7 bases lay in between. CDR3 nucleotide sequence: TGTGCCAGCAGTGCAGATTTCACAGATACGCAGTATTTT. This gives the protein CASSADFTDTQYF.

The chain uses TRBV30 and TRBJ1-3, with D uncertain. Germline V CDR1 and CDR2: GTSNPN, SVGIG (reference sequence). V was cut by 2 bases and J by 0 bases, with 11 bases left in between. This CDR3 spans 15 amino acids. CDR3 region: CAWSPQSHSGNTIYF. CDR3 coding DNA: TGTGCCTGGAGTCCACAGAGCCACTCTGGAAACACCATATATTTT.

This chain links TRBV28 with TRBJ2-7; tentative D call: TRBD1 (6 bases). The germline gives CDR1 MDHEN, CDR2 SYDVKM. The CDR3 length is 11 residues. Trimming cost V 9 bases and J 3 bases, with 9 bases left between them. CDR3 region: CASRDNYEQYF. The CDR3 nucleotides are TGTGCCAGTCGGGACAACTACGAGCAGTACTTC.

The chain has TRBV5-1 and TRBJ2-2; D gene unclear. The V end lost 5 bases, the J end lost 6 bases, and 8 bases lay between the germline ends. CDR3 length equals 12 residues. Germline V CDR1 and CDR2: SGHRS, YFSETQ. The CDR3 nucleotides are TGCGCCAGCAGTTACAGAGCCGGGGAGCTGTTTTTT. Residues: CASSYRAGELFF.